This T cell receptor beta chain was captured by sequencing in a study of T cell changes during pregnancy in multiple sclerosis. Assay: immunoSEQ multiplex PCR; the TCRdb copy retains only in-frame clones and omits some. The sample has tens of thousands of clones; 88% are singletons. V lost 11 bases and J 1 base, leaving 8 bases between the germline ends. The CDR3 spans 11 residues. In germline, CDR1 is ENHRY, CDR2 SYGVKD. The chain links TRBV10-3 to TRBJ2-5; D gene unclear. This sequence originates from a female donor with multiple sclerosis, enrolled in a pregnancy study. The sequences come from CD4+ T cells from peripheral blood mononuclear cells, collected in the first trimester of pregnancy. The CDR3: CAAGSQETQYF. DNA of the CDR3: TGTGCCGCCGGGTCCCAAGAGACCCAGTACTTC.